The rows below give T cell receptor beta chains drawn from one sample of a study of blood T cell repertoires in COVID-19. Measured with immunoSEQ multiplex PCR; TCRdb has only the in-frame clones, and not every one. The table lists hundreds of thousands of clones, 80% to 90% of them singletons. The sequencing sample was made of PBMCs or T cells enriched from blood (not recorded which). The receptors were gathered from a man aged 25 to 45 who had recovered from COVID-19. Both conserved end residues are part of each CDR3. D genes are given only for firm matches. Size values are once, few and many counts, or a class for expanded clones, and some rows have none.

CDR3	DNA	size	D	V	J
CASSREAWDRVSYEQYF	TGTGCCAGCAGCAGGGAGGCATGGGACAGGGTCTCCTACGAGCAGTACTTC	few	TRBD1	TRBV11-2	TRBJ2-7
CASSLPLLLAGGPGETQYF	TGTGCCAGCAGTTTACCCTTATTATTAGCGGGAGGGCCGGGAGAGACCCAGTACTTC	.	TRBD2	TRBV27	TRBJ2-5
CASSRGTELNTEAFF	TGTGCCAGCAGTCGCGGGACAGAGTTGAACACTGAAGCTTTCTTT	once	TRBD1	TRBV28	TRBJ1-1
CASSLGLAGADTQYF	TGCGCCAGCAGCTTGGGGTTAGCGGGAGCAGATACGCAGTATTTT	.	TRBD2	TRBV5-1	TRBJ2-3
CASSFMGLAGAYEQFF	TGTGCCAGCAGCTTCATGGGACTAGCGGGAGCATATGAGCAGTTCTTC	.	TRBD2	TRBV7-2	TRBJ2-1
CASSQERDSYSNQPQHF	TGCGCCAGCAGTCAAGAACGGGACAGCTATAGCAATCAGCCCCAGCATTTT	.	TRBD1	TRBV23-1	TRBJ1-5
CASSYPPEGGEQYF	TGTGCCAGCAGTTACCCCCCAGAGGGAGGCGAGCAGTACTTC	.	.	TRBV6-5	TRBJ2-7
CASSPQRGMNTEAFF	TGTGCCAGCAGTCCGCAGCGGGGTATGAACACTGAAGCTTTCTTT	.	.	TRBV6-5	TRBJ1-1
CASSPGWRRRANQPQHF	TGTGCCAGCAGTCCCGGGTGGCGGCGGCGGGCAAATCAGCCCCAGCATTTT	.	.	TRBV27	TRBJ1-5
CASSVTGGELFF	TGTGCCAGCAGTGTAACCGGCGGGGAGCTGTTTTTT	.	.	TRBV28	TRBJ2-2
CASSLEAVYSGNTIYF	TGTGCCAGCAGCTTAGAGGCGGTCTACTCTGGAAACACCATATATTTT	.	.	TRBV7-2	TRBJ1-3
CASSIGTGGTEAFF	TGTGCCAGCTCAATCGGGACAGGGGGCACTGAAGCTTTCTTT	.	TRBD1	TRBV18	TRBJ1-1
CASSLGQGRYEQYF	TGTGCCAGCAGCCTAGGACAGGGTCGATACGAGCAGTACTTC	.	TRBD1	TRBV7-8	TRBJ2-7
CASTLGARNSPLHF	TGTGCCAGCACCCTAGGGGCTAGGAATTCACCCCTCCACTTT	few	.	TRBV3-1/TRBV3-2	TRBJ1-6
CASSIGTGNQPQHF	TGTGCCAGTAGTATAGGGACAGGCAATCAGCCCCAGCATTTT	once	.	TRBV19	TRBJ1-5